Listed below are T cell receptor beta chains from one sample, sequenced in a study of T cell repertoires in cytomegalovirus infection. TCRdb redid the calling of the reads with MiXCR, one entry per CDR3 protein. Here the sample spans more than 650,000 distinct CDR3 sequences, about a third being singletons. Sequencing input: PBMCs. Every receptor here comes from a human donor in good health (CMV status not recorded). Some clones in this sample may be carry-over from other donors' samples. Each CDR3 is given with its conserved first and last residue. D genes are given only for firm matches. A row's size may be missing; if present it is once, few, many or a size class.

clone size	V gene	J gene	D gene	CDR3 DNA	CDR3 protein
once	TRBV6-6	TRBJ2-3	TRBD2	TGTGCCAGCAGTTCAGCGGGAGGGCCTAGCACAGATACGCAGTATTTT	CASSSAGGPSTDTQYF
few	TRBV7-2	TRBJ1-5	NA	TGTGCCAGCAGCTTAGATCGGCTTTTCAATCAGCCCCAGCATTTT	CASSLDRLFNQPQHF
few	TRBV28	TRBJ1-1	NA	TGTGCCAGCATGGAGAGGGGAAACACTGAAGCTTTCTTT	CASMERGNTEAFF
NA	TRBV7-6	TRBJ1-5	NA	TGTGCCAGCAGCTTAGGCACGGGAGGCAGGGCTAGCAATCAGCCCCAGCATTTT	CASSLGTGGRASNQPQHF
few	TRBV19	TRBJ1-1	NA	TGTGCCAGTAGTATAGTGGGTCCTTTCACTGAAGCTTTCTTT	CASSIVGPFTEAFF
NA	TRBV2	TRBJ2-1	NA	TGTGCCAGCGCCTACACCTCCTACAATGAGCAGTTCTTC	CASAYTSYNEQFF
NA	TRBV11-2	TRBJ2-5	TRBD2	TGTGCCAGCAGTCTCCTCGGTGGGGGGGAAGAGACCCAGTACTTC	CASSLLGGGEETQYF
NA	TRBV25-1	TRBJ2-7	NA	TGTGCCAGCAGTGACCGGACCGCCGGGATGTCCGACGAGCAGTACTTC	CASSDRTAGMSDEQYF
few	TRBV28	TRBJ1-2	NA	TGTGCCAGCAGGGTAACAGCTAACTATGGCTACACCTTC	CASRVTANYGYTF
NA	TRBV9	TRBJ1-1	TRBD1	TGTGCCAGCAGCCAAGGAAGGGACAGATTTATGACTGCCGGGACTGAAGCTTTCTTT	CASSQGRDRFMTAGTEAFF
few	TRBV6-5	TRBJ2-1	NA	TGTGCCAGCAGACTCCCCAGGAGCTCCTACAATGAGCAGTTCTTC	CASRLPRSSYNEQFF
few	TRBV7-6	TRBJ2-1	TRBD2	TGTGCCAGCAGCTTAGGACTAGCGGGAGTGACGAGAGACAATGAGCAGTTCTTC	CASSLGLAGVTRDNEQFF
once	TRBV28	TRBJ2-4	NA	TGTGCCAGCAGTTTATTATCAGCGGGAGCCAAAAACATTCAGTACTTC	CASSLLSAGAKNIQYF
once	TRBV2	TRBJ2-3	TRBD1	TGTGCCCTACACAGGGGAAGCACAGATACGCAGTATTTT	CALHRGSTDTQYF
NA	TRBV7-9	TRBJ2-1	TRBD2	TGTGCCAGCACCCTTAGGGGACTAGCGGGTCACAATGAGCAGTTCTTC	CASTLRGLAGHNEQFF
few	TRBV7-8	TRBJ1-1	TRBD1	TGTGCCAGCAGCCCGACACAGGGGTCCTCCACTGAAGCTTTCTTT	CASSPTQGSSTEAFF
NA	TRBV20-1	TRBJ1-1	TRBD1	TGCAGTGCGGGGGGACAGTCGAACACTGAAGCTTTATTT	CSAGGQSNTEALF
NA	TRBV10-3	TRBJ2-7	TRBD1	TGTGCCATCAGTGGAGGGGACAGGGGATCCGCCTACGAGCAGTACTTC	CAISGGDRGSAYEQYF
once	TRBV5-5	TRBJ1-2	TRBD1	TGTGCCAGCACTGGGGACAGGGCCTATGGCTACACCTTC	CASTGDRAYGYTF
few	TRBV5-4	TRBJ1-6	TRBD1	TGTGCCAGCAGCGGGGGGACAGGGTCTATTTCACCCCTCCACTTT	CASSGGTGSISPLHF
few	TRBV5-6	TRBJ1-2	NA	TGTGCCAGCAGCTTGTACAGGGCGCTCCTGGATGGCTACACCTTC	CASSLYRALLDGYTF
few	TRBV28	TRBJ1-5	NA	TGTGCCAGCAACTCAGGGACCAATCAGCCCCAGCATTTT	CASNSGTNQPQHF
NA	TRBV7-6	TRBJ2-1	NA	TGTGCCAGCAGCCCGGGGGAAGCTCTGCGGTTCATCCCCTACAATGAGCAGTTCTTC	CASSPGEALRFIPYNEQFF
few	TRBV15	TRBJ2-5	NA	TGTGCCACCAGCAGAGATTATGGGCAAGGGTTTGGGGGAGAGACCCAGTACTTC	CATSRDYGQGFGGETQYF
NA	TRBV4-1	TRBJ1-1	NA	TGCGCCAGCAGCCAAGAGCAGGGTCAGGTTAACACTGAAGCTTTCTTT	CASSQEQGQVNTEAFF
few	TRBV11-2	TRBJ2-5	NA	TGTGCCAGCAGCTTTTCCCCCCGCCCGCAAGAGACCCAGTACTTC	CASSFSPRPQETQYF
NA	TRBV20-1	TRBJ2-5	NA	TGCAGTCCTCAGGGGAGCGAGACCCAGTACTTC	CSPQGSETQYF
NA	TRBV19	TRBJ2-2	NA	TGTGCCAGTAGTATAGGTGTCGGTTCCGGGGAGCTGTTTTTT	CASSIGVGSGELFF
NA	TRBV6-1	TRBJ1-5	NA	TGTGCCAGCAGTGAACTACCCCCGAGGGATATTAATCAGCCCCAGCATTTT	CASSELPPRDINQPQHF
NA	TRBV6-5	TRBJ2-5	NA	TGTGCCAGCAGTTACGCAGCTATGGAGACCCAGTACTTC	CASSYAAMETQYF
many	TRBV7-2	TRBJ2-7	NA	TGTGCCAGCAGCTTAAAGGATACCTACGAGCAGTACTTC	CASSLKDTYEQYF
few	TRBV11-2	TRBJ2-4	NA	TGTGCCAGCAGAGTGGCAGGGGCAATTAACATTCAGTACTTC	CASRVAGAINIQYF
NA	TRBV7-9	TRBJ2-3	NA	TGTGCCAGCAGCCCCCCCCGGGAGGATACGCAGTATTTT	CASSPPREDTQYF
few	TRBV6-6	TRBJ2-3	TRBD2	TGTGCCAGCACCATAGCGGGGACTAGCACAGATACGCAGTATTTT	CASTIAGTSTDTQYF
NA	TRBV12-3/TRBV12-4	TRBJ2-5	NA	TGTGCCAGCAGTTTTATGGGTGGCCAGGGGGAGACCCAGTACTTC	CASSFMGGQGETQYF
few	TRBV19	TRBJ1-1	TRBD1	TGTGCCAGTAGTCGATCGGACAGGGGGCGAACTGAAGCTTTCTTT	CASSRSDRGRTEAFF
NA	TRBV4-2	TRBJ2-1	NA	TGTGCCAGCAGCCAAAGCGCACCCTCCTACAATGAGCAGTTCTTC	CASSQSAPSYNEQFF
many	TRBV7-6	TRBJ2-1	TRBD2	TGTGCCAGCAGCTTAGTATGGCCGGGACTAGCGGGAGGAGACACCTACAATGAGCAGTTCTTC	CASSLVWPGLAGGDTYNEQFF
NA	TRBV19	TRBJ2-1	TRBD2	TGTGCCAGTAGTAGGGCGGGAGGTGTATACAATGAGCAGTTCTTC	CASSRAGGVYNEQFF
few	TRBV28	TRBJ2-1	NA	TGTGCCAGCAACAGGGTGTCATTCTACAATGAGCAGTTCTTC	CASNRVSFYNEQFF
few	TRBV5-6	TRBJ2-3	NA	TGTGCCAGCCTCGCGCGGGATGCCGGTACGCAGTATTTT	CASLARDAGTQYF
NA	TRBV10-3	TRBJ2-3	TRBD1	TGTGCCATGGGGCCGGGACAGGGTGCAGATACGCAGTCTTTT	CAMGPGQGADTQSF
NA	TRBV24-1	TRBJ2-2	TRBD1	TGTGCCACCAGTGATTCGGACAGGAGGAACACCGGGGAGCTGTTTTTT	CATSDSDRRNTGELFF
NA	TRBV20-1	TRBJ2-1	TRBD2	TGCAGTGCTAGAGATCGTGCGGGAGGGATTATTTACAATGATCAGTTCTTC	CSARDRAGGIIYNDQFF
NA	TRBV4-1	TRBJ1-1	NA	TGCGCCAGCAGCAAAGCAGGGACCGCATACAAAGCTTTCTTT	CASSKAGTAYKAFF
NA	TRBV11-2	TRBJ2-7	TRBD2	TGTGCCAGCAGCTTAATTCGGGGGGCCTACGAGCAGTACTTC	CASSLIRGAYEQYF